The 29 T cell receptor beta chains below were found in one sample sequenced in a study of CD8+CD57+ T cells in acquired aplastic anemia. For sequencing, patients were chosen who had shown expansion of CD8+CD57+ cells by flow cytometry. The template for TCR beta VDJ and CDR3 sequence profiling was genomic DNA. Each CDR3 protein is one row after TCRdb ran MiXCR on the reads. The top ten hold roughly 46% of the sample, which has around 200,000 distinct CDR3 sequences, roughly three fifths seen once. Sequenced material: sorted CD4+, CD8+, or CD8+CD57+ T cells (not recorded which) from PBMCs. These receptors all come from a human donor with aplastic anemia.

This clonotype is a singleton in its sample. The CDR3 nucleotides are TGTGCCAGCAGCGTAGCTCGGGGGGCCGGCACCGGGGAGCTGTTTTTT. Encoded protein: CASSVARGAGTGELFF. The V gene is TRBV9, the J gene TRBJ2-2, with a weak D call TRBD2 (7 bases). Germline CDR1 SGDLS, CDR2 YYNGEE. The CDR3 loop spans 16 amino acids. V was trimmed by 0 bases and J by 4 bases, leaving 13 bases between them.

On this clonotype: The junction departs from germline at one end; a sequencing error may be responsible. This chain uses TRBV7-4 with TRBJ1-2, with TRBD1 matching over 10 bases. The CDR3 is 14 residues long. Germline CDR1 is SGHVT and CDR2 is SQSDAQ. This CDR3 is CASSQSTGGDGYTF. DNA of the CDR3: TGCGCCAGCAGCCAGTCGACAGGGGGCGATGGCTACACCTTC.

This clonotype was recorded only once. J is TRBJ2-7 and V is TRBV5-1; D is possibly TRBD1 (6 bases). Trimming took 2 bases from V and 5 from J, leaving 11 bases between them. The CDR3 is 13 amino acids. Per the germline V gene, CDR1 is SGHRS and CDR2 is YFSETQ. CDR3 in amino acids: CASSLGQRDEQYF. CDR3 in DNA: TGCGCCAGCAGCTTAGGACAGAGAGACGAGCAGTACTTC.

This clonotype has a count of ten or more. V usage is TRBV9 and J usage is TRBJ2-7; 8 nucleotides agree with TRBD1. V shed 0 bases, J shed 7 bases, and the junction held 9 bases outside the gene matches. The CDR3 loop spans 15 amino acids. The germline gives CDR1 SGDLS, CDR2 YYNGEE. The chain's CDR3 is CASSVAGTGGYEQYF. The CDR3 nucleotides are TGTGCCAGCAGCGTAGCTGGGACAGGAGGGTATGAGCAGTACTTC.

This sequence joins TRBV7-7 and TRBJ2-5; possible D gene TRBD1, 5 bases. Deletions cut 4 bases from V and 2 bases from J, with 11 bases between. Germline assignment: CDR1 SSHAT and CDR2 FNYEAQ (reference sequence). This CDR3 is 14 amino acids long. This CDR3 reads CASSSQGLQETQYF. The CDR3 region has the DNA TGTGCCAGCAGCTCCCAGGGTTTGCAAGAGACCCAGTACTTC.

The V and J genes are TRBV19 and TRBJ2-1, with D possibly matching TRBD2 (7 bases). The V end lost 4 bases, the J end lost 12 bases, and 22 bases lay between the germline ends. The CDR3 totals 15 residues. Per the germline V gene, CDR1 is LNHDA and CDR2 is SQIVND (reference sequence). The CDR3, as DNA: TGTGCCAGTAGTAGGGGGGGCCATCTCCCAGATACGCAGTTCTTC. It is translated as CASSRGGHLPDTQFF.

The chain is built from TRBV7-8 and TRBJ2-5; 10 bases are a match to TRBD2. V was clipped by 5 bases and J by 5 bases; unmatched bases: 5. This CDR3 comprises 14 residues. Germline CDR1 SGHVS, CDR2 FQNEAQ. In DNA form, the CDR3 reads TGTGCCAGCAGCCGTAGCGGGAGGTCGGAGACCCAGTACTTC. It codes for CASSRSGRSETQYF.

V is TRBV10-2 and J is TRBJ1-1; 8 nucleotides line up with TRBD1. J lost 6 bases, V lost 3 bases, and 9 bases had no gene match. CDR1 and CDR2 (germline): WSHSY, SAAADI. This CDR3 is built from 15 residues. CDR3 sequence: CASSERTGIGAEAFF. The CDR3 DNA reads TGCGCCAGCAGTGAAAGGACAGGGATTGGGGCTGAAGCTTTCTTT.

The chain employs TRBV24-1 and TRBJ2-3, with TRBD2 matching 7 bases. V dropped 4 bases and J dropped 6; count of bases not matched to a gene: 9. CDR1 and CDR2 (germline): KGHDR, SFDVKD. CDR3 length equals 15 residues. For the CDR3, the DNA is TGTGCCACCAGTGACCCGGGGAGGGGACCCGATACGCAGTATTTT. The encoded protein is CATSDPGRGPDTQYF.

Ten or more counts support this clonotype. The chain couples TRBV4-1 to TRBJ1-1, with no clear D. Looked up from germline, CDR1 is MGHRA and CDR2 is YSYEKL. V gave up 5 bases and J gave up 1 base, with 17 bases separating them. The CDR3 is made up of 16 amino acids. CDR3 sequence reads: CASSGRTTSGNTEAFF. CDR3 nucleotides: TGCGCCAGCAGCGGTCGAACTACATCGGGGAACACTGAAGCTTTCTTT.

This clonotype was observed many times. The rearrangement links TRBV3-1 to TRBJ2-7; D is undetermined. This CDR3 has 14 residues. V was clipped by 1 base and J by 1 base, with 8 bases between them. Germline V gene sequence: CDR1 LGHDT, CDR2 YNNKEL (reference sequence). CDR3 residues: CASSQGTVSYEQYF. CDR3 DNA: TGTGCCAGCAGCCAAGGAACAGTGTCCTACGAGCAGTACTTC.

The chain uses TRBV19 and TRBJ1-5, with no clear D. V lost 3 bases and J 5 bases, leaving 14 bases between the germline ends. The CDR3 covers 15 residues. Germline V gene sequence: CDR1 LNHDA, CDR2 SQIVND (reference sequence). The DNA of the CDR3 is TGTGCCAGTAGTATTATTCGATCCGGGGATCAGCCCCAGCATTTT. The encoded protein is CASSIIRSGDQPQHF.

This chain uses TRBV20-1 with TRBJ2-7, with 7 bases matching TRBD2. The CDR3 runs 15 residues. Germline V gene data show CDR1 as DFQATT and CDR2 as SNEGSKA (reference sequence). The V segment lost 3 bases and the J segment 4 bases; nucleotides outside the gene matches: 12. The CDR3 reads CSASSRAGRAYEQYF. CDR3 in DNA: TGCAGTGCTAGCTCAAGAGCGGGGCGGGCTTACGAGCAGTACTTC.

The CDR3 region has the DNA TGTGCCAGTACCCACACCAGGGTCGGGGGCTACACCTTC. This sequence encodes CASTHTRVGGYTF. The chain has TRBV25-1 and TRBJ1-2, with D possibly TRBD1 on 5 matching bases. The length of the CDR3 is 13 residues. V lost 9 bases and J lost 8, with 19 bases in between. Germline loops: CDR1 MGHDK, CDR2 SYGVNS.

The chain recombines TRBV5-4 with TRBJ2-5; 8 positions match TRBD1. V lost 5 bases to trimming and J lost 1 base; unmatched junction nucleotides: 7. Germline assignment: CDR1 SGHNT and CDR2 YYREEE (reference sequence). This CDR3 spans 15 amino acids. CDR3 in amino acids: CASSSDRGLQETQYF. CDR3 coding DNA: TGTGCCAGCAGTTCCGACAGGGGTCTCCAAGAGACCCAGTACTTC.

The V gene is TRBV5-1, the J gene TRBJ1-5, with D unclear. The germline V and J ends were trimmed by 2 bases and 5 bases, with 8 bases remaining between them. Germline CDR1 is SGHRS and CDR2 is YFSETQ. The CDR3 is 13 amino acids. CDR3 in amino acids: CASSFEGDQPQHF. The CDR3 DNA is TGCGCCAGCAGCTTTGAGGGTGATCAGCCCCAGCATTTT.

V and J are TRBV2 and TRBJ1-5; D gene uncertain. CDR3 size: 13 residues. Germline CDR1 SNHLY, CDR2 FYNNEI. V was trimmed by 6 bases and J by 7 bases, leaving 13 bases between them. The CDR3 coding sequence is TGTGCCAGCAGCGTACATAGGAAGCAGCCCCAGCATTTT. Protein product: CASSVHRKQPQHF.

This clonotype was seen a few times. This chain joins TRBV7-6 and TRBJ2-1; D is unresolved. CDR3 length equals 10 residues. Looked up from germline, CDR1 is SGHVS and CDR2 is FNYEAQ. Between the trimmed V and J ends, which lost 8 bases and 10 bases, there was a span of 9 bases. This CDR3 reads CASLECEQFF. In nucleotides, the CDR3 is TGTGCCAGCTTAGAGTGCGAGCAGTTCTTC.

This rearrangement joins TRBV7-8 to TRBJ1-5; TRBD1 might be the D (6 bases). CDR1 SGHVS and CDR2 FQNEAQ come from the germline V gene. The V end was cut by 4 bases, the J end by 1 base, with 14 bases between. The CDR3 spans 16 residues. This CDR3 is CASSSHPQGSNQPQHF. CDR3 nucleotide sequence: TGTGCCAGCAGCTCCCATCCACAGGGAAGCAATCAGCCCCAGCATTTT.

The chain has TRBV2 and TRBJ2-3; the match to TRBD2 covers 7 bases. Germline values: CDR1 SNHLY, CDR2 FYNNEI. V was pared by 6 bases and J by 4 bases, with 13 bases of the junction left unmatched. The CDR3 consists of 16 residues. The CDR3 region has the DNA TGTGCCAGCAGCGTTCAAGCGGGGCCGGTGGCAGATACGCAGTATTTT. Protein: CASSVQAGPVADTQYF. Complete variable domain (other parts from reference TRBV2 and TRBJ2-3): EPEVTQTPSHQVTQMGQEVILRCVPISNHLYFYWYRQILGQKVEFLVSFYNNEISEKSEIFDDQFSVERPDGSNFTLKIRSTKLEDSAMYFCASSVQAGPVADTQYFGPGTRLTVL.

The V and J genes are TRBV6-5 and TRBJ2-7; D remains unclear. The CDR3 is 14 residues long. Germline V gene lookup returns CDR1 MNHEY and CDR2 SVGAGI. Between the trimmed V and J ends, which lost 6 bases and 3 bases, there was a span of 15 bases. CDR3 nucleotides: TGTGCCAGCAGGAACTGGGTCAGTGGCTACGAGCAGTACTTC. This translates into CASRNWVSGYEQYF.

This sequence joins TRBV2 and TRBJ1-5; 7 nucleotides align to TRBD1. The trim removed 6 bases at V and 0 bases at J, leaving 2 bases unmatched. This CDR3 has 14 amino acids. In germline, CDR1 is SNHLY, CDR2 FYNNEI. DNA for the CDR3: TGTGCCAGCAGCGGGACAGCTAGCAATCAGCCCCAGCATTTT. Its protein product is CASSGTASNQPQHF. Full variable domain (missing parts from reference TRBV2 and TRBJ1-5): EPEVTQTPSHQVTQMGQEVILRCVPISNHLYFYWYRQILGQKVEFLVSFYNNEISEKSEIFDDQFSVERPDGSNFTLKIRSTKLEDSAMYFCASSGTASNQPQHFGDGTRLSIL.

The V call is TRBV19, the J call TRBJ1-6; maybe TRBD1 (5 bases). Deletions cut 7 bases from V and 9 bases from J, with 16 bases between. Germline V gives CDR1 LNHDA, CDR2 SQIVND (reference sequence). This CDR3 region has 14 residues. For the CDR3, the DNA is TGTGCCAGTACGGCCGGGACTTTAGGTTCACCCCTCCACTTT. It encodes CASTAGTLGSPLHF.

Comment on this clonotype: Sequence at one end of the junction differs from germline and may be a read error. The chain is built from TRBV5-1 and TRBJ1-1, with D unresolved. The CDR3 runs 10 residues. The germline V gene encodes CDR1 SGHRS and CDR2 YFSETQ. CDR3 sequence reads: CASSHIIAFF. The CDR3 DNA is TGTGCCAGCAGCCATATAATCGCTTTCTTT.

This clonotype was recorded at least ten times. The J gene is TRBJ2-7, the V gene TRBV19; TRBD1 aligns across 8 bases. With V trimmed by 5 bases and J by 6 bases, 6 bases remained unmatched. CDR3 length: 13 residues. CDR1 and CDR2 from the germline V gene are LNHDA and SQIVND (reference sequence). The CDR3 sequence is CASSPRTGTEQYF. The CDR3 region has the DNA TGTGCCAGTAGTCCCCGGACAGGGACCGAGCAGTACTTC.

The rearrangement uses TRBV2 and TRBJ1-3, with D uncertain. CDR1 and CDR2 from the germline V gene are SNHLY and FYNNEI. CDR3 length equals 15 residues. Trimming pared 4 bases from V and 3 bases from J, leaving 13 bases between. CDR3 nucleotide sequence: TGTGCCAGCAGTGGTCCAGCCGATATTGGAAACACCATATATTTT. Protein sequence: CASSGPADIGNTIYF. Supplemented by reference TRBV2 and TRBJ1-3, the full variable domain reads EPEVTQTPSHQVTQMGQEVILRCVPISNHLYFYWYRQILGQKVEFLVSFYNNEISEKSEIFDDQFSVERPDGSNFTLKIRSTKLEDSAMYFCASSGPADIGNTIYFGEGSWLTVV.

This chain uses TRBV4-3 with TRBJ1-2; 7 bases are shared with TRBD1. The J segment lost 4 bases and the V segment lost 4 bases, leaving 12 bases of the junction unmatched. The CDR3 length is 16 residues. Germline lookup yields CDR1 LGHNA and CDR2 YSLEER. CDR3 sequence: CASSPDGQARGYGYTF. In nucleotides, the CDR3 is TGCGCCAGCAGCCCCGACGGACAGGCCCGCGGCTATGGCTACACCTTC.

This sequence joins TRBV20-1 and TRBJ2-7, with D possibly being TRBD1 (5 bases). The CDR3 length is 12 residues. Germline lookup yields CDR1 DFQATT and CDR2 SNEGSKA (reference sequence). V was clipped by 0 bases and J by 4 bases, with 7 bases between them. In DNA, the CDR3 is TGCAGTGCTAGAGAGCAGGGTTACGAGCAGTACTTC. Amino acid sequence: CSAREQGYEQYF.

V usage is TRBV15 and J usage is TRBJ2-7; 7 bases are a match to TRBD2. Germline V CDR1 and CDR2: LNHNV, YYDKDF (reference sequence). V was clipped by 6 bases and J by 3 bases; unmatched bases: 8. This CDR3 contains 14 residues. The CDR3: CATSSSGAFYEQYF. In DNA, the CDR3 is TGTGCCACCAGTTCTAGCGGAGCTTTCTACGAGCAGTACTTC.